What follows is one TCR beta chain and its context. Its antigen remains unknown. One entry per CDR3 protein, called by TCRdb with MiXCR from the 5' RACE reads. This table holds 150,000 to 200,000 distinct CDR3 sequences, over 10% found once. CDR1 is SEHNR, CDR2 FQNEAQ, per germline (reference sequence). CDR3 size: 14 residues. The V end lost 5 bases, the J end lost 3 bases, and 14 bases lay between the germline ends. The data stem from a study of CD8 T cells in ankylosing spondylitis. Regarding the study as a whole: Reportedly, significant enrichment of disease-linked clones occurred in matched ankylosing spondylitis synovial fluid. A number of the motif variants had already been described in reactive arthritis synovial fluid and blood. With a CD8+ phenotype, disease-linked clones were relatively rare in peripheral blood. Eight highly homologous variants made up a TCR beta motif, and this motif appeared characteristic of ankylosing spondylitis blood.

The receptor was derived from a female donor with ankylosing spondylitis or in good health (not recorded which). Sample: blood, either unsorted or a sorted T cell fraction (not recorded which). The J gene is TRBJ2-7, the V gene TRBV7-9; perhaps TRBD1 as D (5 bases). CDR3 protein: CASSKQEYDYEQYF. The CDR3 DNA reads TGTGCCAGCAGCAAACAGGAGTACGACTACGAGCAGTACTTC. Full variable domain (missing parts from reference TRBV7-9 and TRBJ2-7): DTGVSQNPRHKITKRGQNVTFRCDPISEHNRLYWYRQTLGQGPEFLTYFQNEAQLEKSRLLSDRFSAERPKGSFSTLEIQRTEQGDSAMYLCASSKQEYDYEQYFGPGTRLTVT.